This T cell receptor (beta chain) was identified in a study of shared clonotypes between healthy human individuals. Study summary: Contributing individuals were a couple of females and three males aged 18 to 49. Study-level points and caveats: Sampling included only blood; tissue repertoires likely differ. Memory subsets generally showed lower estimated richness than naive subsets.

In the sorted-subset replicate PCRs, 200 ng DNA, roughly 30,000 T cell genomes, was used. Sequencing was performed with immunoSEQ multiplex PCR; in TCRdb, only in-frame clones are kept and a portion is missing. Of over 700,000 clones in the sample, about two thirds were seen once. On this clone itself: Its target is unknown.

V was clipped by 5 bases and J by 12 bases; unmatched bases: 7. This CDR3 has 15 amino acids. Germline V CDR1 and CDR2: LNHDA, SQIVND (reference sequence). Sequenced input: memory CD4+ T cells sorted from blood. Subset reported: CD45RA-negative fraction. The TCR was taken from a woman in her twenties or thirties in good health. The chain uses TRBV19 and TRBJ2-1; 16 bases match TRBD2. The CDR3 DNA reads TGTGCCAGTAGTCCAGGCGGGACTAGCGGGAGGGGGCAGTTCTTC. This sequence encodes CASSPGGTSGRGQFF.